These 22 T cell receptor beta chains came from one sample sequenced in a study (dated by TCRdb to the early 2020s). Library prep was done by the immunoSEQ multiplex PCR assay. Imported from immuneACCESS, the table was reduced by TCRdb to in-frame sequences with V and J called. These copies leave out some clones; in studies compared against another copy, an unresolved V gene accounts for under half, and the cause of the remainder is not known. A total of approximately 70,000 clones appear in this sample, 90% to 95% of them only once. The leading ten clones occupy around 4.6% of the sample. Sequencing input: PBMCs. These receptors were collected from a middle-aged man with rheumatoid arthritis.

The chain links TRBV7-6 to TRBJ2-5; a possible D gene is TRBD2 (6 bases). The CDR3 consists of 15 residues. Deletions cut 5 bases from V and 4 bases from J, with 17 bases between. The germline V gene has CDR1 SGHVS and CDR2 FNYEAQ. The CDR3 sequence: CASSLPSVGGETQYF. The CDR3, as DNA: TGTGCCAGCAGCCTCCCCAGTGTGGGAGGAGAGACCCAGTACTTC.

V and J are TRBV11-2 and TRBJ1-5; TRBD1 might be the D (5 bases). The germline CDR1 and CDR2 sequences are SGHAT and FQNNGV. V was cut by 4 bases and J by 3 bases, with 10 bases left in between. The CDR3 extends over 14 amino acids. The CDR3 DNA follows: TGTGCCAGCAGCTGGGAGGGGTCCAATCAGCCCCAGCATTTT. Translation gives CASSWEGSNQPQHF.

The V gene is TRBV11-3, the J gene TRBJ2-7; D is unresolved. V dropped 4 bases and J dropped 2 bases, with 9 bases sitting between them. This CDR3 comprises 13 residues. Germline assignment: CDR1 SGHNT and CDR2 YENEEA. The CDR3 spells CASSYDGTYEQYF. Here the CDR3 DNA reads TGTGCCAGCAGCTACGACGGAACCTACGAGCAGTACTTC.

This rearrangement joins TRBV2 to TRBJ2-1; 8 positions match TRBD1. The V and J ends lost 6 bases and 5 bases, in that order; junction bases with no gene match: 12. The CDR3 runs to 16 residues. CDR1 is SNHLY and CDR2 is FYNNEI in the germline V gene. The CDR3 sequence: CASRAEQGVFNNEQFF. CDR3 in DNA: TGTGCCAGCAGGGCCGAACAGGGGGTTTTTAACAATGAGCAGTTCTTC.

V and J are TRBV25-1 and TRBJ1-1, with D possibly matching TRBD1 (5 bases). This CDR3 has 14 amino acids. Germline V gene sequence: CDR1 MGHDK, CDR2 SYGVNS. V was shortened by 3 bases and J by 0 bases, with 8 bases between the two germline ends. The CDR3 reads CASSDDSLNTEAFF. CDR3 coding DNA: TGTGCCAGCAGTGATGACAGCTTGAACACTGAAGCTTTCTTT.

The chain is built from TRBV27 and TRBJ1-2, with D possibly matching TRBD1 (5 bases). The CDR3 consists of 13 residues. The V end was cut by 4 bases, the J end by 2 bases, with 8 bases between. Germline CDR1 is MNHEY and CDR2 is SMNVEV (reference sequence). The CDR3 region has the DNA TGTGCCAGCAGTTCCGCAGGGAACTATGGCTACACCTTC. As protein: CASSSAGNYGYTF.

The V call is TRBV30, the J call TRBJ1-5; weak D call: TRBD1 (5 bases). CDR3 length: 13 residues. The V end was cut by 4 bases, the J end by 2 bases, with 9 bases between. CDR1 and CDR2 (germline): GTSNPN, SVGIG (reference sequence). CDR3 region: CAWNLGGNQPQHF. The CDR3 region has the DNA TGTGCCTGGAACTTGGGGGGCAATCAGCCCCAGCATTTT.

The rearrangement uses TRBV7-9 and TRBJ1-1; TRBD1 might be the D (6 bases). This CDR3 region has 13 residues. The V gene's germline CDR1 is SEHNR and CDR2 FQNEAQ (reference sequence). V gave up 5 bases and J gave up 4 bases, with 11 bases separating them. CDR3 coding DNA: TGTGCCAGCAGCAGAACAGGGTCCACTGAAGCTTTCTTT. This gives the protein CASSRTGSTEAFF.

The chain joins TRBV27 to TRBJ1-4; unclear D gene. Deletions cut 5 bases from V and 7 bases from J, with 17 bases between. This CDR3 is 15 amino acids long. Germline CDR1 is MNHEY and CDR2 is SMNVEV (reference sequence). The CDR3: CASSTRTTEREKLFF. DNA of the CDR3: TGTGCCAGCAGTACGCGGACGACTGAGCGTGAAAAACTGTTTTTT. Complete variable domain (other parts from reference TRBV27 and TRBJ1-4): EAQVTQNPRYLITVTGKKLTVTCSQNMNHEYMSWYRQDPGLGLRQIYYSMNVEVTDKGDVPEGYKVSRKEKRNFPLILESPSPNQTSLYFCASSTRTTEREKLFFGSGTQLSVL.

V gene TRBV28 combines with J gene TRBJ1-1, with 9 bases fitting TRBD1. This CDR3 has 15 residues. CDR1 and CDR2 from the germline V gene are MDHEN and SYDVKM. Trimming at V came to 2 bases and at J to 3 bases, leaving 4 bases not matched to a gene. The CDR3 spells CASSLDRGRHTEAFF. DNA for the CDR3: TGTGCCAGCAGTTTAGACAGGGGGAGACACACTGAAGCTTTCTTT.

This clone came up a few times. The CDR3 DNA follows: TGCGCCAGCAGCTGGGGACTAGCGGGGGACAATGAGCAGTTCTTC. It codes for CASSWGLAGDNEQFF. The V and J genes are TRBV5-1 and TRBJ2-1; 14 nucleotides line up with TRBD2. Germline V gene sequence: CDR1 SGHRS, CDR2 YFSETQ. The V segment lost 3 bases and the J segment 5 bases; nucleotides outside the gene matches: 1. The CDR3 extends over 15 amino acids.

The chain has TRBV5-1 and TRBJ2-1; the D gene is possibly TRBD1 (5 bases). This CDR3 spans 13 amino acids. Germline CDR1 reads SGHRS; CDR2 reads YFSETQ. The ends were cut back, 3 bases at V and 2 bases at J, with 6 bases in the middle. The CDR3 bases are TGCGCCAGCAGCTCGGACACCTACAATGAGCAGTTCTTC. As protein: CASSSDTYNEQFF.

The chain combines TRBV15 with TRBJ1-5; D is perhaps TRBD1 (6 bases). The germline V gene has CDR1 LNHNV and CDR2 YYDKDF (reference sequence). Trimming shortened V by 4 bases and J by 6 bases, and 13 bases separated the two germline ends. There are 14 residues in the CDR3. The CDR3 sequence: CATSKATRGQPQHF. As DNA, the CDR3 is TGTGCCACCAGCAAAGCCACCAGGGGTCAGCCCCAGCATTTT.

The chain is built from TRBV19 and TRBJ2-7; D gene unclear. The CDR3 runs to 13 residues. Trimming left V 5 bases short and J 3 bases short, with 11 bases between. Germline lookup yields CDR1 LNHDA and CDR2 SQIVND (reference sequence). The chain's CDR3 is CASSFVSFYEQYF. The CDR3 region has the DNA TGTGCCAGTAGTTTTGTCAGCTTCTACGAGCAGTACTTC.

This clone has just one count. The V gene is TRBV19, the J gene TRBJ2-1, with 8 bases identical to TRBD1. The CDR3 is 13 amino acids. Germline CDR1 LNHDA, CDR2 SQIVND (reference sequence). V shed 3 bases, J shed 6 bases, and the junction held 1 base outside the gene matches. CDR3 sequence: CASSIGTGNEQFF. The CDR3 region has the DNA TGTGCCAGTAGTATCGGGACAGGCAATGAGCAGTTCTTC.

The V and J genes are TRBV27 and TRBJ1-1; no clear D. CDR3 length: 14 residues. Germline CDR1 and CDR2: MNHEY and SMNVEV (reference sequence). The V gene lost 6 bases and the J gene lost 0 bases, with 11 bases spanning the gap. The CDR3 sequence is CASSIGYLNTEAFF. In DNA form, the CDR3 reads TGTGCCAGCAGCATAGGGTACTTGAACACTGAAGCTTTCTTT.

V and J are TRBV18 and TRBJ1-1; 10 bases agree with TRBD1. The CDR3 contains 15 residues. V lost 2 bases to trimming and J lost 4 bases; unmatched junction nucleotides: 4. Germline-derived CDR1 and CDR2 are KGHSH and LQKENI. The DNA for the CDR3 is TGTGCCAGCTCACCAGGTGGACAGGGGGGCACTGAAGCTTTCTTT. Protein sequence: CASSPGGQGGTEAFF.

This clone is a singleton in its sample. The chain has TRBV28 and TRBJ2-7; tentatively, D is TRBD1 (6 bases). The germline V and J ends were trimmed by 6 bases and 6 bases, with 24 bases remaining between them. Germline V CDR1 and CDR2: MDHEN, SYDVKM. This CDR3 has 16 amino acids. Here the CDR3 reads CASSLQGFSFVGEQYF. The DNA for the CDR3 is TGTGCCAGCAGCCTACAGGGATTTTCTTTCGTCGGCGAGCAGTACTTC.

The chain combines TRBV30 with TRBJ1-2; D is possibly TRBD1 (5 bases). From germline, CDR1 is GTSNPN and CDR2 SVGIG (reference sequence). V was clipped by 1 base and J by 6 bases, with 27 bases between them. The CDR3 has 18 amino acids. The DNA of the CDR3 is TGTGCCTGGAGTGGTCCCTTATCCGCCGGGACTCCGAAACATGGCTACACCTTC. Translation gives CAWSGPLSAGTPKHGYTF.

In its sample, this clone was seen a few times. This chain joins TRBV2 and TRBJ1-1; D might be TRBD1 (5 bases). V was trimmed by 7 bases and J by 0 bases, leaving 9 bases between them. Germline-derived CDR1 and CDR2 are SNHLY and FYNNEI. The CDR3 length is 13 residues. Written as DNA, the CDR3 is TGTGCCAGCAACAACAGGCTGAACACTGAAGCTTTCTTT. It codes for CASNNRLNTEAFF.

This chain links TRBV11-2 with TRBJ1-1; D not resolved. Between the trimmed V and J ends, which lost 8 bases and 1 base, there was a span of 17 bases. CDR3 length: 15 residues. Germline V gene data show CDR1 as SGHAT and CDR2 as FQNNGV. CDR3 sequence reads: CASRKTVTPNTEAFF. The CDR3 nucleotides read TGTGCCAGCCGAAAGACGGTGACCCCGAACACTGAAGCTTTCTTT.

The chain has TRBV6-4 and TRBJ2-3; D might be TRBD2 (6 bases). With 4 bases removed from V and 0 bases from J, the gap between germline ends came to 14 bases. This CDR3 comprises 16 residues. Germline CDR1 is MRHNA and CDR2 is SNTAGT. CDR3 loop: CASSARGGASTDTQYF. CDR3 DNA: TGTGCCAGCAGTGCCCGGGGAGGAGCTAGCACAGATACGCAGTATTTT.